These 32 T cell receptor beta chains were sequenced from one sample in a study of control samples from healthy donors and cancer patients. TCRdb keeps only in-frame clones here, not all; method: immunoSEQ multiplex PCR. Of around 110,000 clones listed, 88% were seen once; the top ten hold 2% to 2.5%. The material sequenced was blood. These receptors originate from an older woman in good health.

V and J are TRBV5-6 and TRBJ1-3, with D unclear. The CDR3 is made up of 15 amino acids. Germline V gene data show CDR1 as SGHDT and CDR2 as YYEEEE. Trimming cost V 1 base and J 1 base, with 9 bases left between them. The CDR3 spells CASSLTLLSGNTIYF. As DNA, the CDR3 is TGTGCCAGCAGCTTGACTCTTCTGTCTGGAAACACCATATATTTT. The full variable domain, rest sourced from reference TRBV5-6 and TRBJ1-3, is DAGVTQSPTHLIKTRGQQVTLRCSPKSGHDTVSWYQQALGQGPQFIFQYYEEEERQRGNFPDRFSGHQFPNYSSELNVNALLLGDSALYLCASSLTLLSGNTIYFGEGSWLTVV.

The chain recombines TRBV9 with TRBJ1-3, with no clear D. The CDR3 spans 12 residues. Germline V gene lookup returns CDR1 SGDLS and CDR2 YYNGEE. Trimming stripped 4 bases from V and 4 bases from J, with 6 bases between. The CDR3 loop is CASSPRGNTIYF. DNA for the CDR3: TGTGCCAGCAGCCCGAGGGGAAACACCATATATTTT.

J is TRBJ2-1 and V is TRBV7-9, with D perhaps assigned TRBD1 or TRBD2 (5 bases each). The length of the CDR3 is 15 residues. In germline, CDR1 is SEHNR, CDR2 FQNEAQ (reference sequence). Trimming took 4 bases from V and 2 from J, leaving 12 bases between them. The CDR3 here is CASSWGGGAYNEQFF. The CDR3 DNA sequence: TGTGCCAGCAGCTGGGGTGGGGGTGCCTACAATGAGCAGTTCTTC.

This chain uses TRBV3-1 (or the pseudogene TRBV3-2) with TRBJ1-2, with D unclear. The CDR3 runs 14 residues. Trimming took off 1 base at V and 5 bases at J, with 11 bases between the two ends. CDR1 is LGHDT, CDR2 YNNKEL, per germline (reference sequence). CDR3 amino acids: CASSQVWAIYGYTF. The DNA for the CDR3 is TGTGCCAGCAGCCAAGTATGGGCCATATATGGCTACACCTTC.

V is TRBV25-1 and J is TRBJ1-5, with D perhaps matching TRBD1 (5 bases). This CDR3 is 15 amino acids long. Germline V gene data show CDR1 as MGHDK and CDR2 as SYGVNS. V lost 0 bases and J lost 11, with 17 bases in between. As DNA, the CDR3 is TGTGCCAGCAGTGAATATGATGGAGGGGTAGGGGCCCAGCATTTT. This gives the protein CASSEYDGGVGAQHF.

This clone came up many times. The chain combines TRBV6-2 or TRBV6-3 with TRBJ2-1, with TRBD2 matching 15 bases. Germline assignment: CDR1 MNHEY and CDR2 SVGEGT. V dropped 6 bases and J dropped 8; count of bases not matched to a gene: 8. CDR3 length equals 16 residues. CDR3 sequence: CASSPGTSGGPDEQFF. CDR3 nucleotides: TGTGCCAGCAGCCCCGGGACTAGCGGGGGGCCCGATGAGCAGTTCTTC.

Concerning this clone itself: The junction differs from germline at one of its ends, possibly a read error. The chain uses TRBV27 and TRBJ1-4; D call uncertain. This CDR3 is 14 amino acids long. CDR1 is MNHEY and CDR2 is SMNVEV in the germline V gene (reference sequence). CDR3 nucleotides: TGTGCCAGCGGTTTTCTTGGGCAAAAGGAAAAACTGTTTTTT. This encodes CASGFLGQKEKLFF.

The chain joins TRBV6-6 to TRBJ1-1, with 8 bases matching TRBD1. This CDR3 has 13 residues. Germline V gene sequence: CDR1 MNHNY, CDR2 SVGAGI (reference sequence). V was clipped by 4 bases and J by 6 bases; unmatched bases: 4. The CDR3 region has the DNA TGTGCCAGCAGTTCCAGGGGGCCTCCTGAAGCTTTCTTT. It translates to CASSSRGPPEAFF.

This chain links TRBV7-9 with TRBJ1-1; D call uncertain. Germline V gives CDR1 SEHNR, CDR2 FQNEAQ (reference sequence). V lost 3 bases and J lost 10, with 15 bases in between. The CDR3 length is 13 residues. CDR3 in DNA: TGTGCCAGCAGCTTGTCCCCGGGAGAGAGAGCTTTCTTT. This gives the protein CASSLSPGERAFF.

V gene TRBV11-1 combines with J gene TRBJ1-3, with 7 bases lining up with TRBD1. V lost 5 bases and J lost 6; bases outside the gene matches: 10. CDR3 length: 15 amino acids. Germline CDR1 reads SGHAT; CDR2 reads FQDESV (reference sequence). CDR3 residues: CASSRRDRNLNTIYF. CDR3 DNA: TGTGCCAGCAGCCGTCGGGACAGAAATCTAAACACCATATATTTT.

The rearrangement links TRBV6-5 to TRBJ2-7; D is ambiguous. The V end lost 10 bases, the J end lost 6 bases, and 16 bases lay between the germline ends. The germline V gene encodes CDR1 MNHEY and CDR2 SVGAGI. The CDR3 runs to 12 residues. CDR3 nucleotide sequence: TGTGCCATCGGGCCACCCATGGGCGAGCAGTACTTC. Translated: CAIGPPMGEQYF.

The chain joins TRBV5-1 to TRBJ2-2, with 13 bases fitting TRBD2. With V trimmed by 4 bases and J by 7 bases, 7 bases remained unmatched. Germline CDR1 SGHRS, CDR2 YFSETQ. The CDR3 is made up of 16 amino acids. Here the CDR3 DNA reads TGCGCCAGCAGCCTCACTAGCGGGGGGGCTCACGGGGAGCTGTTTTTT. This sequence encodes CASSLTSGGAHGELFF.

V and J are TRBV25-1 and TRBJ1-5; D may be TRBD1 (5 bases). CDR1 and CDR2 (germline): MGHDK, SYGVNS. The CDR3 spans 14 residues. V gave up 8 bases and J gave up 1 base, with 12 bases separating them. The CDR3 loop reads CASQGGVSNQPQHF. The CDR3 DNA follows: TGTGCCAGCCAGGGCGGGGTGAGCAATCAGCCCCAGCATTTT.

V is TRBV7-2 and J is TRBJ2-1; 9 bases fit TRBD1. This CDR3 comprises 14 residues. Germline CDR1 and CDR2: SGHTA and FQGNSA. With 5 bases clipped from V and 7 bases from J, the junction kept 6 bases outside the gene matches. The CDR3 sequence: CASSSDRGGNEQFF. CDR3 nucleotides: TGTGCCAGCAGCAGCGACAGGGGGGGGAATGAGCAGTTCTTC.

The V and J genes are TRBV6-5 and TRBJ1-1; 9 bases are a match to TRBD1. V lost 0 bases to trimming and J lost 12 bases; unmatched junction nucleotides: 5. The CDR3 consists of 13 residues. CDR1 is MNHEY and CDR2 is SVGAGI in the germline V gene. CDR3 DNA sequence: TGTGCCAGCAGTTACTCCCGACAGGGGGGAACTTTCTTT. Translating gives CASSYSRQGGTFF.

The chain uses TRBV19 and TRBJ1-5, with TRBD1 identical over 8 bases. J lost 5 bases, V lost 5 bases, and 8 bases had no gene match. The germline V gene has CDR1 LNHDA and CDR2 SQIVND (reference sequence). CDR3 length equals 15 residues. The CDR3 DNA is TGTGCCAGTAGTGCTCAGGGGGCCCCTCATCAGCCCCAGCATTTT. It encodes CASSAQGAPHQPQHF.

The chain has TRBV6-5 and TRBJ1-1, with TRBD1 matching over 8 bases. V lost 6 bases to trimming and J lost 3 bases; unmatched junction nucleotides: 9. The CDR3 is 15 amino acids. From germline, CDR1 is MNHEY and CDR2 SVGAGI. The CDR3 DNA is TGTGCCAGCAGAGTTGCAGGACAGGGACACACTGAAGCTTTCTTT. This translates into CASRVAGQGHTEAFF.

V usage is TRBV5-1 and J usage is TRBJ2-4; 7 bases line up with TRBD1. Trimming cost V 3 bases and J 7 bases; bases outside gene matches: 10. Germline V gene data show CDR1 as SGHRS and CDR2 as YFSETQ. The CDR3 has 15 residues. The CDR3 region is CASSWTDRDENIQYF. The CDR3 nucleotides are TGCGCCAGCAGCTGGACTGACAGGGATGAGAACATTCAGTACTTC.

The chain combines TRBV10-1 with TRBJ2-7; D possibly corresponds to TRBD1 (6 bases). Trimming stripped 2 bases from V and 6 bases from J, with 11 bases between. CDR3 size: 13 residues. CDR1 is WNHNN, CDR2 SYGVQD, per germline (reference sequence). DNA for the CDR3: TGCGCCAGCAGTGAGCAGGGGCGCGGCGAGCAGTACTTC. This sequence encodes CASSEQGRGEQYF.

The V call is TRBV2, the J call TRBJ1-1, with D unclear. CDR3 length: 15 residues. Trimming took 7 bases from V and 0 from J, leaving 15 bases between them. CDR1 is SNHLY, CDR2 FYNNEI, per germline. In nucleotides, the CDR3 is TGTGCCAGCATTTCTATGGCACGTTTGAACACTGAAGCTTTCTTT. Translation: CASISMARLNTEAFF.

CDR3 amino acids: CASILGGGSDTQYF. CDR3 in DNA: TGTGCCAGCATATTGGGCGGGGGTTCAGATACGCAGTATTTT. This chain connects TRBV6-4 to TRBJ2-3; 7 bases line up with TRBD2. The CDR3 is 14 amino acids. Germline trimming cut 7 bases from V and 4 bases from J; bases unmatched to any gene: 8. The germline V gene encodes CDR1 MRHNA and CDR2 SNTAGT.

The CDR3 DNA is TGTGCCACCAGCAGGGACCTCGCCGGGGGGACGAACACCGGGGAGCTGTTTTTT. It codes for CATSRDLAGGTNTGELFF. This chain joins TRBV15 and TRBJ2-2, with TRBD2 identical over 7 bases. Looked up from germline, CDR1 is LNHNV and CDR2 is YYDKDF (reference sequence). This CDR3 contains 18 residues. V shed 3 bases and J 0 bases; nucleotides not matched to a gene: 10.

The chain couples TRBV7-9 to TRBJ1-2, with D perhaps TRBD1 (6 bases). The CDR3 is 15 amino acids. Trimming left V 5 bases short and J 5 bases short, with 18 bases between. Looked up from germline, CDR1 is SEHNR and CDR2 is FQNEAQ (reference sequence). This CDR3 reads CASSLHGGQGYGYTF. CDR3 in DNA: TGTGCCAGCAGCCTGCACGGGGGGCAGGGGTATGGCTACACCTTC.

This clone was counted a few times. V gene TRBV4-1 combines with J gene TRBJ1-5; D is perhaps TRBD1 (5 bases). Trimming stripped 0 bases from V and 5 bases from J, with 11 bases between. CDR3 length: 15 residues. Germline CDR1 reads MGHRA; CDR2 reads YSYEKL. The CDR3 DNA is TGCGCCAGCAGCCAAGATGGGGCAGTACATCAGCCCCAGCATTTT. Protein: CASSQDGAVHQPQHF.

The chain joins TRBV19 to TRBJ1-2; TRBD1 matches 7 bases. The CDR3 loop spans 14 amino acids. The germline V gene has CDR1 LNHDA and CDR2 SQIVND (reference sequence). V was clipped by 9 bases and J by 5 bases; unmatched bases: 12. CDR3 DNA: TGTGCCAGACGTACTCCGCAGGGGGTGTATGGCTACACCTTC. Amino acid sequence: CARRTPQGVYGYTF.

This chain connects TRBV6-1 to TRBJ2-1; D gene unclear. The length of the CDR3 is 15 residues. The V end was cut by 2 bases, the J end by 10 bases, with 18 bases between. Germline loops: CDR1 MNHNS, CDR2 SASEGT. CDR3 sequence (DNA): TGTGCCAGCAGTGAATCGTTTGGGGTAGCCAGCGAGCAGTTCTTC. It encodes CASSESFGVASEQFF.

The chain couples TRBV6-2 or TRBV6-3 to TRBJ2-7; D uncertain. There are 13 residues in the CDR3. V was cut by 4 bases and J by 3 bases, with 10 bases left in between. CDR1 is MNHEY and CDR2 is SVGEGT in the germline V gene. CDR3 residues: CASSSSVHYEQYF. CDR3 DNA sequence: TGTGCCAGCAGTTCCTCGGTCCACTACGAGCAGTACTTC.

The rearrangement joins TRBV15 to TRBJ1-2, with 7 bases identical to TRBD1. Germline CDR1 and CDR2: LNHNV and YYDKDF (reference sequence). V dropped 7 bases and J dropped 5; count of bases not matched to a gene: 4. The CDR3 loop spans 12 amino acids. The CDR3: CATTPQGYGYTF. The CDR3 DNA sequence: TGTGCCACCACCCCACAGGGGTATGGCTACACCTTC.

The chain employs TRBV10-3 and TRBJ1-2; the D gene is possibly TRBD1 (5 bases). This CDR3 region has 15 residues. Germline loops: CDR1 ENHRY, CDR2 SYGVKD. V was shortened by 1 base and J by 7 bases, with 16 bases between the two germline ends. This CDR3 is CAISEWGETPAGYTF. The CDR3, as DNA: TGTGCCATCAGTGAGTGGGGGGAAACCCCGGCTGGCTACACCTTC.

The V call is TRBV7-6, the J call TRBJ2-5; 8 bases map to TRBD2. Germline CDR1 reads SGHVS; CDR2 reads FNYEAQ. CDR3 length: 14 amino acids. V trimming: 1 base; J trimming: 4 bases; junction bases outside the gene matches: 2. The CDR3 coding sequence is TGTGCCAGCAGCTTAGGCGGGGGGATAGAGACCCAGTACTTC. As protein: CASSLGGGIETQYF.

The chain combines TRBV2 with TRBJ2-5; no reliable D call. Deletions cut 5 bases from V and 4 bases from J, with 11 bases between. This CDR3 spans 13 amino acids. Germline V gene data show CDR1 as SNHLY and CDR2 as FYNNEI. CDR3 sequence (DNA): TGTGCCAGCAGTTGGCCTACGGGAGAGACCCAGTACTTC. The encoded protein is CASSWPTGETQYF.

V and J are TRBV12-3 or TRBV12-4 and TRBJ1-2; D is possibly TRBD1 (5 bases). The germline V and J ends were trimmed by 2 bases and 4 bases, with 8 bases remaining between them. The CDR3 has 13 residues. The DNA of the CDR3 is TGTGCCAGCAGTTTACTAGGGGCCTATGGCTACACCTTC. This gives the protein CASSLLGAYGYTF.